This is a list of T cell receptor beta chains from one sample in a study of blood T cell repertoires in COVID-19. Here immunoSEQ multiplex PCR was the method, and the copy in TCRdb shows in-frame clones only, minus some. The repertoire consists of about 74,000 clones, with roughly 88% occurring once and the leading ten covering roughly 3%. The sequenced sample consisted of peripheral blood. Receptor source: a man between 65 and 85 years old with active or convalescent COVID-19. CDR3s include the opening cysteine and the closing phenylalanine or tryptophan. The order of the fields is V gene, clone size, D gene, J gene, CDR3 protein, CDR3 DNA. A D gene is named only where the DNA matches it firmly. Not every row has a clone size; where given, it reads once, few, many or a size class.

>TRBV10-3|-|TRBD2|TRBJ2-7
CAISESGLAGYEQYF
TGTGCCATCAGTGAGTCGGGACTAGCGGGTTACGAGCAGTACTTC
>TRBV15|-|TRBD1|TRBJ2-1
CATSRDRGGQGRDEQFF
TGTGCCACCAGCAGAGATAGAGGGGGACAGGGAAGGGATGAGCAGTTCTTC
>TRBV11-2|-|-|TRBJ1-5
CASSLGGFQPQHF
TGTGCCAGCAGCTTAGGGGGCTTTCAGCCCCAGCATTTT
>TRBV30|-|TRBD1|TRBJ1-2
CAWSNGQGINYGYTF
TGTGCCTGGAGTAATGGACAGGGCATTAACTATGGCTACACCTTC
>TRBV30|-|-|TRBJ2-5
CAWSGSQETQYF
TGTGCCTGGAGTGGGAGCCAAGAGACCCAGTACTTC
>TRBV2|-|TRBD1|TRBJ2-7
CASNPGQSYEQYF
TGTGCCAGCAACCCGGGACAGTCCTACGAGCAGTACTTC
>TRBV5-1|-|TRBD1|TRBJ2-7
CASSLGQGAFYEQYF
TGCGCCAGCAGCTTGGGGCAGGGGGCCTTTTACGAGCAGTACTTC
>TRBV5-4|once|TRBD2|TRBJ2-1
CASSLLGLLAGGAREQFF
TGTGCCAGCAGCTTGTTGGGATTACTAGCGGGAGGGGCACGTGAGCAGTTCTTC
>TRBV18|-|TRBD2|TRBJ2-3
CASSPLASGGSTDTQYF
TGTGCCAGCTCACCACTCGCTAGCGGGGGGAGCACAGATACGCAGTATTTT
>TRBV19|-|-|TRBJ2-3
CASESGNTDTQYF
TGTGCCAGCGAGAGCGGAAACACAGATACGCAGTATTTT
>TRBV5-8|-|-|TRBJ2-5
CASSLDPVPETQYF
TGTGCCAGCAGCTTGGATCCAGTTCCGGAGACCCAGTACTTC
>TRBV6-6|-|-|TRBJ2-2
CASSWAGRSTGELFF
TGTGCCAGCAGCTGGGCAGGGCGATCCACCGGGGAGCTGTTTTTT
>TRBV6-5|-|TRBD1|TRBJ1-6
CASRAQQGAGSPLHF
TGTGCCAGCAGAGCCCAACAGGGGGCTGGTTCACCCCTCCACTTT
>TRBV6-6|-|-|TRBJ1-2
CASSYSNRANYGYTF
TGTGCCAGCAGTTACTCGAACAGAGCTAACTATGGCTACACCTTC
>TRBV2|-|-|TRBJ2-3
CASSTLALDTQYF
TGTGCCAGCAGTACCCTAGCGTTAGATACGCAGTATTTT
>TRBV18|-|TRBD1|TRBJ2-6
CASSLDRGRGANVLTF
TGTGCCAGCTCACTTGACAGGGGGCGTGGGGCCAACGTCCTGACTTTC
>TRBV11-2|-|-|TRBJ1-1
CASSSQNRGAFF
TGTGCCAGCAGCTCCCAAAACCGGGGGGCTTTCTTT